The clone carrying this TCR beta chain was seen many times. V shed 3 bases and J shed 10 bases, with 14 bases lying between them. CDR3 length equals 14 residues. Germline CDR1 and CDR2: SGHDT and YYEEEE. The data belong to a study of T cells after yellow fever vaccination. TCRdb itself ran the 5' RACE reads through MiXCR, one entry per CDR3 protein. The sample shows approximately 160,000 distinct CDR3 sequences, 6.2% of them seen only once. The source of this sequence is a man aged 18 to 30 who received the YFV17D yellow fever vaccine. The chain joins TRBV5-6 to TRBJ1-6; perhaps TRBD1 as D (6 bases). The specimen comprised CD4+ T cells sorted from PBMCs, sampled on the day of the first yellow fever vaccination. CDR3 amino acids: CASSSTGSGSPLHF. The CDR3 nucleotides read TGTGCCAGCAGCTCGACAGGTTCAGGATCACCCCTCCACTTT. The whole variable domain, filled in from reference TRBV5-6 and TRBJ1-6, reads DAGVTQSPTHLIKTRGQQVTLRCSPKSGHDTVSWYQQALGQGPQFIFQYYEEEERQRGNFPDRFSGHQFPNYSSELNVNALLLGDSALYLCASSSTGSGSPLHFGNGTRLTVT.